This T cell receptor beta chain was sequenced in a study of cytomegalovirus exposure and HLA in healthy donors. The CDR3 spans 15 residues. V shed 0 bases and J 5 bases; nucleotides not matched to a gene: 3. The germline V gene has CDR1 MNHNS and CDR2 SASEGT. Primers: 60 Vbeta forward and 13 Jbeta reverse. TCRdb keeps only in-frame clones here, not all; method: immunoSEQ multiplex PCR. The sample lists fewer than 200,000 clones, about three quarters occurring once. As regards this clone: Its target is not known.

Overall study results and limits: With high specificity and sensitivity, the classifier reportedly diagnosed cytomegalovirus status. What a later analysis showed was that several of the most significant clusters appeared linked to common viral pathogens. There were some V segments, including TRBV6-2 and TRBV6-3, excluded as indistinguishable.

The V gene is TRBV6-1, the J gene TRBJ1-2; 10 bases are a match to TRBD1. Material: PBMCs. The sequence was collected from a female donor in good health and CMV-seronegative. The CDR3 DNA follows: TGTGCCAGCAGTGAAGCAGGACAGGGGGGTTATGGCTACACCTTC. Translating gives CASSEAGQGGYGYTF.